These 5 T cell receptor beta chains were sequenced from one sample in a study of blood T cell repertoires in COVID-19. Data came from immunoSEQ multiplex PCR; TCRdb stores just in-frame clones and leaves some out. This sample yields roughly 100,000 clones, of which about 89% are seen a single time; 4% to 6% belongs to the top ten. The sequenced material came from peripheral blood. Receptor source: a human donor in a cohort sampled during active COVID-19.

The J gene is TRBJ1-5, the V gene TRBV28; D is uncertain. Germline CDR1 and CDR2: MDHEN and SYDVKM. V was cut by 4 bases and J by 2 bases, with 9 bases left in between. The CDR3 length is 14 residues. The CDR3 sequence: CASSSLPGNQPQHF. The DNA of the CDR3 is TGTGCCAGCAGTTCGCTTCCGGGCAATCAGCCCCAGCATTTT. Drawing the rest from reference TRBV28 and TRBJ1-5, the complete variable domain is DVKVTQSSRYLVKRTGEKVFLECVQDMDHENMFWYRQDPGLGLRLIYFSYDVKMKEKGDIPEGYSVSREKKERFSLILESASTNQTSMYLCASSSLPGNQPQHFGDGTRLSIL.

The chain couples TRBV7-6 to TRBJ2-7, with no clear D. Germline-derived CDR1 and CDR2 are SGHVS and FNYEAQ. The V gene lost 6 bases and the J gene lost 0 bases, with 12 bases spanning the gap. This CDR3 comprises 14 residues. The CDR3 nucleotides are TGTGCCAGCAGTCCATTTTTTTCCTCCTACGAGCAGTACTTC. It yields the protein CASSPFFSSYEQYF. Based on the CDR3 plus reference TRBV7-6 and TRBJ2-7, the full variable domain is GAGVSQSPRYKVTKRGQDVALRCDPISGHVSLYWYRQALGQGPEFLTYFNYEAQQDKSGLPNDRFSAERPEGSISTLTIQRTEQRDSAMYRCASSPFFSSYEQYFGPGTRLTVT.

This clone has only one observation. The V gene is TRBV7-6, the J gene TRBJ2-1; D ambiguous. Germline V CDR1 and CDR2: SGHVS, FNYEAQ. With 4 bases removed from V and 4 bases from J, the gap between germline ends came to 11 bases. This CDR3 has 14 amino acids. The CDR3 protein is CASSSDGSYNEQFF. CDR3 nucleotides: TGTGCCAGCAGCTCCGACGGGTCTTACAATGAGCAGTTCTTC.

J is TRBJ2-7 and V is TRBV6-2 or TRBV6-3; 7 bases align to TRBD2. The V gene's germline CDR1 is MNHEY and CDR2 SVGEGT. This CDR3 region has 15 residues. The V gene end was trimmed by 0 bases and the J gene end by 2 bases; junction bases not matched to a gene: 4. The CDR3 loop reads CASSYSRGITYEQYF. CDR3 nucleotide sequence: TGTGCCAGCAGTTACTCGCGGGGGATTACCTACGAGCAGTACTTC.

This rearrangement joins TRBV5-6 to TRBJ2-3; 10 nucleotides match TRBD2. Trimming at V came to 3 bases and at J to 6 bases, leaving 13 bases not matched to a gene. The CDR3 totals 17 residues. CDR1 and CDR2 (germline): SGHDT, YYEEEE. The CDR3 region has the DNA TGTGCCAGCAGCTCGATTTATCTAGCGGGAGTAACCGATACGCAGTATTTT. Amino acids: CASSSIYLAGVTDTQYF.